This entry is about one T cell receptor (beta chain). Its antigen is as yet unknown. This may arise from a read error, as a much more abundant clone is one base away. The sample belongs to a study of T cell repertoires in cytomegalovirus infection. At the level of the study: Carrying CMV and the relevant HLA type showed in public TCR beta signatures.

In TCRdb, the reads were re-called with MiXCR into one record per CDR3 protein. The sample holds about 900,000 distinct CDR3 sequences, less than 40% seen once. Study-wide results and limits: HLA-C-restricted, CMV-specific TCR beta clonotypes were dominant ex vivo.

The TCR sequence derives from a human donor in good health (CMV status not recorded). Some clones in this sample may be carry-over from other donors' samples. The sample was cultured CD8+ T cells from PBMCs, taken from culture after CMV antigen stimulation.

CDR3 nucleotides: TGTGCCAGCAGCTTAGGACTAGCGGCCTACGAGCAGCACTTC. Protein sequence: CASSLGLAAYEQHF. The V and J genes are TRBV7-2 and TRBJ2-7, with TRBD2 matching over 9 bases. Germline loops: CDR1 SGHTA, CDR2 FQGNSA. The length of the CDR3 is 14 residues.